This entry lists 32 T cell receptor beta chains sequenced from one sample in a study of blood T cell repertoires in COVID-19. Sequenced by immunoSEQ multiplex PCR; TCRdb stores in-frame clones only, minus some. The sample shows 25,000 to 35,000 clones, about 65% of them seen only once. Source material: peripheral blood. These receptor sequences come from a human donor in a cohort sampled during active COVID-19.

The chain's CDR3 is CASSRKGTANNSPLHF. The CDR3 nucleotides are TGTGCCAGCAGCAGGAAAGGGACAGCCAACAATTCACCCCTCCACTTT. This chain joins TRBV27 and TRBJ1-6; TRBD1 agrees at 7 bases. Germline values: CDR1 MNHEY, CDR2 SMNVEV (reference sequence). The CDR3 is 16 residues long. With V trimmed by 6 bases and J by 7 bases, 12 bases remained unmatched.

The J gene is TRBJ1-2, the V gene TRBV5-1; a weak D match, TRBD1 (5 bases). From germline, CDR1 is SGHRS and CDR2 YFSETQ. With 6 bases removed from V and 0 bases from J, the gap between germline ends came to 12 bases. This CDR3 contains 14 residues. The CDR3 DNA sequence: TGCGCCAGCAATACAGGAGATCCTAACTATGGCTACACCTTC. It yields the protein CASNTGDPNYGYTF. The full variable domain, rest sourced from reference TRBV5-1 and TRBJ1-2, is KAGVTQTPRYLIKTRGQQVTLSCSPISGHRSVSWYQQTPGQGLQFLFEYFSETQRNKGNFPGRFSGRQFSNSRSEMNVSTLELGDSALYLCASNTGDPNYGYTFGSGTRLTVV.

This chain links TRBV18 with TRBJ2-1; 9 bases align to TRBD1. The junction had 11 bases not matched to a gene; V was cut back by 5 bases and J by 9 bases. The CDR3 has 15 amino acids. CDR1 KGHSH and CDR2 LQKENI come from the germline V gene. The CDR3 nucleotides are TGTGCCAGCTCAGACAAACAGGGGGCGCAACCTGAGCAGTTCTTC. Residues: CASSDKQGAQPEQFF.

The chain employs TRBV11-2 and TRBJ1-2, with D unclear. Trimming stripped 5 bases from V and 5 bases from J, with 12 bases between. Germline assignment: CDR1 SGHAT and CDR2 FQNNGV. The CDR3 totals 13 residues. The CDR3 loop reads CASSPLGRYGYTF. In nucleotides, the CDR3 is TGTGCCAGCAGCCCCCTTGGTCGGTATGGCTACACCTTC.

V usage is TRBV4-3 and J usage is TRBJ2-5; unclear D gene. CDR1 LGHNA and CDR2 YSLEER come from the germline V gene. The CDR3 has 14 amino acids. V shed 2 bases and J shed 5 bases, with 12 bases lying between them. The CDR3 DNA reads TGCGCCAGCAGCCAAAATCTAGGCCGGGAGACCCAGTACTTC. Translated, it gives CASSQNLGRETQYF.

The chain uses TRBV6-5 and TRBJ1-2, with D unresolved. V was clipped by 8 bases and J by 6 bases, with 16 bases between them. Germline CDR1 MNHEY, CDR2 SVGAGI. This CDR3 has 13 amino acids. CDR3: CASAQKMEDGYTF. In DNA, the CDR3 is TGTGCCAGCGCCCAAAAAATGGAGGATGGCTACACCTTC.

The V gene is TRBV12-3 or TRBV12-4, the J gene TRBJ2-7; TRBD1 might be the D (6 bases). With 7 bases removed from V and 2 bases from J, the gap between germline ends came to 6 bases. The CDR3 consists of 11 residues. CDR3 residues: CASTGAYEQYF. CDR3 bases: TGTGCCAGCACAGGGGCCTACGAGCAGTACTTC.

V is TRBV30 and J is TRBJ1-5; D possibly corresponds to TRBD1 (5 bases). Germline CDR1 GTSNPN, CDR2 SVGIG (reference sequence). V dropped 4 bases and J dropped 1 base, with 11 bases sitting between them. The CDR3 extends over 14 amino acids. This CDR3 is CAWNKGLSNQPQHF. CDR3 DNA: TGTGCCTGGAATAAGGGGCTCAGCAATCAGCCCCAGCATTTT.

The CDR3 nucleotides are TGCGCCAGCGCCGGCGGGGGGCTGTACGAGCAGTACTTC. This codes for CASAGGGLYEQYF. The V gene is TRBV5-1, the J gene TRBJ2-7; 8 bases line up with TRBD2. Germline V gene sequence: CDR1 SGHRS, CDR2 YFSETQ. The CDR3 totals 13 residues. With V trimmed by 7 bases and J by 4 bases, 7 bases remained unmatched.

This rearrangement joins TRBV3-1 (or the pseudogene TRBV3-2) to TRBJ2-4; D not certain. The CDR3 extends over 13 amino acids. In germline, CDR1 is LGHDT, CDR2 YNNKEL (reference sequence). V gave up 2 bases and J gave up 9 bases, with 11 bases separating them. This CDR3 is CASSQIEVGIQYF. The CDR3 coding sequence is TGTGCCAGCAGCCAAATAGAGGTGGGCATTCAGTACTTC.

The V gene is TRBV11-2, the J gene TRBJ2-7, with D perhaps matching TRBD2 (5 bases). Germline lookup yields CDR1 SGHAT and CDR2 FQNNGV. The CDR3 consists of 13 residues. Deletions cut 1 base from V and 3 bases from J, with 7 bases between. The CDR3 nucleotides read TGTGCCAGCAGCTTAGCGGGAATCTACGAGCAGTACTTC. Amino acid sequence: CASSLAGIYEQYF.

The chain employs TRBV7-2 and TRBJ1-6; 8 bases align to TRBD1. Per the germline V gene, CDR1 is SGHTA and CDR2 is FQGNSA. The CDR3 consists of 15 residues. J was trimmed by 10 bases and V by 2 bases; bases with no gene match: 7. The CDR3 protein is CASSLTGGSDSPLHF. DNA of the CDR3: TGTGCCAGCAGCTTAACAGGGGGGTCGGACTCACCCCTCCACTTT.

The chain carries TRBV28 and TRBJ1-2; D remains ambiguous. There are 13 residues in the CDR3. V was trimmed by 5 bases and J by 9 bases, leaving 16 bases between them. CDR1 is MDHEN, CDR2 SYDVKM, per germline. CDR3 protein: CASSPRRGYSYTF. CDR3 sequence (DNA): TGTGCCAGCAGTCCCCGACGCGGTTATAGCTACACCTTC.

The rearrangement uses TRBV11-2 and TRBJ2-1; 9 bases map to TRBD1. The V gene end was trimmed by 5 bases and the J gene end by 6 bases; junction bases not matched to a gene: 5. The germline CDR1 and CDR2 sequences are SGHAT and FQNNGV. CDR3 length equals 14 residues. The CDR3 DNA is TGTGCCAGCAGCCCAGGGACAGGGTCCAATGAGCAGTTCTTC. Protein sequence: CASSPGTGSNEQFF.

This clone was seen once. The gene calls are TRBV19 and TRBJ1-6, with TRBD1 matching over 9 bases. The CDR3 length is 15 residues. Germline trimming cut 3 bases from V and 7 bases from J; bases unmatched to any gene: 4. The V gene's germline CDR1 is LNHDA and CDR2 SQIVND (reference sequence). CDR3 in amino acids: CASSIGGQGNSPLHF. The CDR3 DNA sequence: TGTGCCAGTAGTATCGGAGGACAGGGGAATTCACCCCTCCACTTT.

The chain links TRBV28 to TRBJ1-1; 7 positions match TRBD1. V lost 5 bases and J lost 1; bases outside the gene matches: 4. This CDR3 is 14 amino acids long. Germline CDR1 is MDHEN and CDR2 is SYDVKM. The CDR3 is CASSTGVWNTEAFF. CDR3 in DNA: TGTGCCAGCAGTACAGGGGTATGGAACACTGAAGCTTTCTTT.

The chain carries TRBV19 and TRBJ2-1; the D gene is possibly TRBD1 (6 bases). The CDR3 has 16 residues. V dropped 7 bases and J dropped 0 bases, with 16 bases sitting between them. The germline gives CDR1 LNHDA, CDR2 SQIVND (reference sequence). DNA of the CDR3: TGTGCCAGTAAGGCCCGGGCAGGGGTCTCCTACAATGAGCAGTTCTTC. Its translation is CASKARAGVSYNEQFF.

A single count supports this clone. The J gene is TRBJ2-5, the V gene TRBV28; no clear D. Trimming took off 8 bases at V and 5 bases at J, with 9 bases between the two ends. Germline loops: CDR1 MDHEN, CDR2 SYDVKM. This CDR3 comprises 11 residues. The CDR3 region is CASGTRETQYF. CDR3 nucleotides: TGTGCCAGCGGAACGAGGGAGACCCAGTACTTC.

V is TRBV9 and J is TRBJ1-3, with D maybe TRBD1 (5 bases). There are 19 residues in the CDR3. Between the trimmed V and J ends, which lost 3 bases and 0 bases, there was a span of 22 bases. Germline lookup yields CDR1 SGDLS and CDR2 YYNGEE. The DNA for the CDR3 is TGTGCCAGCAGCGCCCAGGGTAGTTATTATTCTCTCTCTGGAAACACCATATATTTT. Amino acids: CASSAQGSYYSLSGNTIYF.

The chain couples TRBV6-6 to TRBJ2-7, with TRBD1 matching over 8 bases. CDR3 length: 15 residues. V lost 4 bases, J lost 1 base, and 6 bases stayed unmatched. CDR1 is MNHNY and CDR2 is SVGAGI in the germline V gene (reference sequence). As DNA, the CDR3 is TGTGCCAGCAGTTTCGGTCAGGGGGCTTCCTACGAGCAGTACTTC. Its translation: CASSFGQGASYEQYF.

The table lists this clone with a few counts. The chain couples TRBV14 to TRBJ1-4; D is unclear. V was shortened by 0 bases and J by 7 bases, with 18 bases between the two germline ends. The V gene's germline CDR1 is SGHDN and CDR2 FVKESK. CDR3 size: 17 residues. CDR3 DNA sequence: TGTGCCAGCAGCCAAGATGGGCCCTCTTTGGGTAGTGAAAAACTGTTTTTT. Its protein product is CASSQDGPSLGSEKLFF.

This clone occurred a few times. Here the CDR3 DNA reads TGTGCCAGCTGGGGGGTAGTGGGTCCCCAGCATTTT. Amino acid sequence: CASWGVVGPQHF. This chain links TRBV6-5 with TRBJ1-5, with a weak D call TRBD1 (5 bases). Trimming left V 8 bases short and J 10 bases short, with 15 bases between. Germline lookup yields CDR1 MNHEY and CDR2 SVGAGI. This CDR3 comprises 12 residues.

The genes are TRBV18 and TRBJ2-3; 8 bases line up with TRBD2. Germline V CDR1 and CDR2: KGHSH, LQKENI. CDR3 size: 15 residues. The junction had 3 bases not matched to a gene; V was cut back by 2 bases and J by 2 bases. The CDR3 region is CASSPTSGNTDTQYF. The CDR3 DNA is TGTGCCAGCTCACCAACTAGCGGAAACACAGATACGCAGTATTTT. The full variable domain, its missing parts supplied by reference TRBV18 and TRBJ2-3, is NAGVMQNPRHLVRRRGQEARLRCSPMKGHSHVYWYRQLPEEGLKFMVYLQKENIIDESGMPKERFSAEFPKEGPSILRIQQVVRGDSAAYFCASSPTSGNTDTQYFGPGTRLTVL.

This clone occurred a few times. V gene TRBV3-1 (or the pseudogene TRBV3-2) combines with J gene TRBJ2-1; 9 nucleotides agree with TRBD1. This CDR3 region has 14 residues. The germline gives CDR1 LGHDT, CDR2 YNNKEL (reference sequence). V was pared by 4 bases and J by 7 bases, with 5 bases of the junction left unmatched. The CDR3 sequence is CASSLWTGVNEQFF. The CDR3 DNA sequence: TGTGCCAGCAGCCTATGGACAGGGGTAAATGAGCAGTTCTTC.

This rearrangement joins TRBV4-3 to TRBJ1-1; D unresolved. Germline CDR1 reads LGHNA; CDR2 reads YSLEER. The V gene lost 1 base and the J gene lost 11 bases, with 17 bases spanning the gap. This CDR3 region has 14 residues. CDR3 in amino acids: CASSQGTQNGFAFF. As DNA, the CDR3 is TGCGCCAGCAGCCAAGGGACTCAAAATGGATTCGCTTTCTTT.

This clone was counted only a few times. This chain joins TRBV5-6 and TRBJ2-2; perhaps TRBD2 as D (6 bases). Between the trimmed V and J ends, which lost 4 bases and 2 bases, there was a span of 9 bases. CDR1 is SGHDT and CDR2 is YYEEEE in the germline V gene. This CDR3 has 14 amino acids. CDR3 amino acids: CASSPGLNTGELFF. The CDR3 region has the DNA TGTGCCAGCAGCCCGGGACTTAACACCGGGGAGCTGTTTTTT.

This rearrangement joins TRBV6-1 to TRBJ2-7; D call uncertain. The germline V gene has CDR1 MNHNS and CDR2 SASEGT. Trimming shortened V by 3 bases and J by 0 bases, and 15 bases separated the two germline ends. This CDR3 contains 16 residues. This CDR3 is CASSEFQQISSYEQYF. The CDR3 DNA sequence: TGTGCCAGCAGTGAGTTCCAACAGATTAGCTCCTACGAGCAGTACTTC.

The CDR3 DNA reads as TGTGCCAGCCAGCCCGGGGGTACAGGGGGCAAATACGAGCAGTACTTC. Translating it yields CASQPGGTGGKYEQYF. J is TRBJ2-7 and V is TRBV5-6, with 9 bases that match TRBD1. The CDR3 loop spans 16 amino acids. J gave up 4 bases and V 7 bases, and 15 bases lay outside the gene matches. The germline V gene has CDR1 SGHDT and CDR2 YYEEEE.

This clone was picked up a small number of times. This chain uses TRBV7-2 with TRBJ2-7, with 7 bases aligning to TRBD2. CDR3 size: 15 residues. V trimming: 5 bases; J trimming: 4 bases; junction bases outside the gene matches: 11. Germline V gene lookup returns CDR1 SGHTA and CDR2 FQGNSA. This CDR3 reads CASSTGRGGGYEQYF. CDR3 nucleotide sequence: TGTGCCAGCAGCACCGGGCGCGGGGGTGGGTACGAGCAGTACTTC.

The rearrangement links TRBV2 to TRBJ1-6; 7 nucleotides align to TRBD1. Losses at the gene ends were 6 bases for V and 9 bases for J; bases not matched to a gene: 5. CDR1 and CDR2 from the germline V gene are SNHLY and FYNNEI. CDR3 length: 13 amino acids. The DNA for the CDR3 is TGTGCCAGCAGAGGGACAGCACCTTCACCCCTCCACTTT. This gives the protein CASRGTAPSPLHF.

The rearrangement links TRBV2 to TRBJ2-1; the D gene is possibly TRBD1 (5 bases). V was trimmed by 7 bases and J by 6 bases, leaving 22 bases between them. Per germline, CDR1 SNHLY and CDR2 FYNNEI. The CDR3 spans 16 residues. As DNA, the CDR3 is TGTGCCAGCATCCAGGGCCCAGAGTGGGTTGGCAATGAGCAGTTCTTC. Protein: CASIQGPEWVGNEQFF.

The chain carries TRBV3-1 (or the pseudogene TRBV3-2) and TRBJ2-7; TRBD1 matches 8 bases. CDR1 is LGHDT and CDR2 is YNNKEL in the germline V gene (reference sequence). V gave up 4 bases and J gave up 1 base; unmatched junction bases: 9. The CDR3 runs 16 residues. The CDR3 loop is CASSLNGQGGSYEQYF. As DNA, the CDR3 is TGTGCCAGCAGCCTAAACGGACAGGGAGGATCCTACGAGCAGTACTTC.